This TCR beta chain was obtained from a study of OX40 agonist ivuxolimab in advanced cancers. Study at large: Patients received ivuxolimab, an agonistic anti-OX40 (CD134) antibody.

Regarding the study as a whole: Relative to CD4+, CD8+ T cells held more expanded clones on average. Partial responders at 0.1-3.0 mg/kg showed near-lowest clonal expansion.

There are 16 residues in the CDR3. Between the trimmed V and J ends, which lost 0 bases and 0 bases, there was a span of 12 bases. Germline V gene sequence: CDR1 SGDLS, CDR2 YYNGEE. Blood was sampled at baseline, cycle 4 day 1, and cycle 7 day 1. This clone was detected a few times. The target antigen is unknown. Some clones are missing from TCRdb's copy, which holds only in-frame ones; the method was immunoSEQ multiplex PCR. The sample lists 90,000 or so clones, roughly nine tenths occurring once. V and J are TRBV9 and TRBJ1-1; TRBD1 is a possible D gene (6 bases). The sequence was collected from an adult with an advanced solid tumor such as melanoma, head and neck, liver or kidney cancer. Sample: CD4+ or CD8+ T cells sorted from blood, taken in a trial of the OX40 agonist ivuxolimab. CDR3 region: CASSVDPRQVNTEAFF. CDR3 sequence (DNA): TGTGCCAGCAGCGTAGACCCCAGACAGGTGAACACTGAAGCTTTCTTT.